The clone carrying this TCR beta chain has ten or more counts. Antigen specificity is unknown. CDR3 size: 13 residues. Trimming cost V 8 bases and J 5 bases; bases outside gene matches: 6. Looked up from germline, CDR1 is SGHTS and CDR2 is YDEGEE. This specimen comes from a study of T cell repertoires in cytomegalovirus infection. Study context: From public TCR beta signatures came an indication of both CMV infection and matching HLA type.

Study-level results: CMV-specific HLA-C-restricted TCR beta clonotypes dominated the ex vivo response. Based on cumulative public TCR beta family frequency, carriers of CMV plus the relevant HLA were identified.

TCRdb called the reads again in MiXCR, with one record for every CDR3 protein. The repertoire holds about 240,000 distinct CDR3 sequences, with 6.5% as singletons. The rearrangement links TRBV5-8 to TRBJ2-5, with 10 nucleotides matching TRBD1. This sequence was found in a human donor in good health (CMV status not recorded). Some clones in this sample may be carry-over from other donors' samples. The sequencing sample was made of PBMCs. CDR3 sequence (DNA): TGTGCCAGTAGACAGGGGGCAGCGGAGACCCAGTACTTC. Translated, it gives CASRQGAAETQYF.